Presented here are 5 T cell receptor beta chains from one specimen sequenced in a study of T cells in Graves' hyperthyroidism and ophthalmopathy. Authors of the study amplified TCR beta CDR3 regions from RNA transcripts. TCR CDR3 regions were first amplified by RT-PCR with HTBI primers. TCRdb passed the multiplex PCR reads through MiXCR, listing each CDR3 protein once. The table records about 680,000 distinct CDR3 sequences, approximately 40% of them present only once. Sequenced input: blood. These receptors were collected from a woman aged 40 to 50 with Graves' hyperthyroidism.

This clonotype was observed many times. The CDR3 spells CASSARQNTGELFF. CDR3 in DNA: TGTGCCAGCAGTGCGAGACAGAACACCGGGGAGCTGTTTTTT. The rearrangement links TRBV6-5 to TRBJ2-2; no firm D call. The CDR3 runs to 14 residues. CDR1 is MNHEY, CDR2 SVGAGI, per germline. With 5 bases removed from V and 1 base from J, the gap between germline ends came to 8 bases.

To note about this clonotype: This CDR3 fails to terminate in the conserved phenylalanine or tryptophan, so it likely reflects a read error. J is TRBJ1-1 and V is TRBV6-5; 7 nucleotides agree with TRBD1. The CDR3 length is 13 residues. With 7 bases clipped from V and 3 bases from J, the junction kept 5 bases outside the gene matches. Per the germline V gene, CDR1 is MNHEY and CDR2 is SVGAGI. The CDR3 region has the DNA TGTGCCAGCACAAGGGGGCAGGACACTGAAGCTTTCCTT. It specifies CASTRGQDTEAFL.

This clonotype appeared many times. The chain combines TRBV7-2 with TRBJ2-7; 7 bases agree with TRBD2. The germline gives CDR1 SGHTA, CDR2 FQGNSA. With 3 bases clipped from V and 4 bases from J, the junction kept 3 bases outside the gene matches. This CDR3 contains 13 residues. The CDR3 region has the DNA TGTGCCAGCAGCTTCCCCGGGGGGTACGAGCAGTACTTC. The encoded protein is CASSFPGGYEQYF.

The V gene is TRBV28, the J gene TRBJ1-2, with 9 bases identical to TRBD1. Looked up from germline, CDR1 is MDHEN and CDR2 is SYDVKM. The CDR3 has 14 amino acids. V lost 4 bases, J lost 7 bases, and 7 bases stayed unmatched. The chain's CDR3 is CASSSAGTGIGYTF. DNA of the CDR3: TGTGCCAGCAGTTCTGCTGGGACAGGGATTGGCTACACCTTC.

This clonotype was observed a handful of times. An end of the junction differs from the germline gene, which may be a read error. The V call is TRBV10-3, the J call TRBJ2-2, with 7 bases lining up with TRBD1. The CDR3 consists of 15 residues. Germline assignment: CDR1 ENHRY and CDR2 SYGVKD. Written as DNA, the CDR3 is TGTGCCAGCAGTTCACACGACAGGGCCACCGGGGAGCTGTTTTTT. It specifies CASSSHDRATGELFF.